This T cell receptor (beta chain) was observed in a study of blood T cell repertoires in COVID-19. Study-level information: Whether acute or convalescent, the COVID-19 samples came from the United States, Italy and Spain.

The CDR3 covers 14 residues. V lost 4 bases to trimming and J lost 7 bases, with 13 bases between them. In germline, CDR1 is SEHNR, CDR2 FQNEAQ (reference sequence). Original processing methods: The authors estimated nucleated cell counts from reference gene primer amplification. Sequencing was performed with immunoSEQ multiplex PCR; in TCRdb, only in-frame clones are kept and a portion is missing. Clone size and the V and J calls come from that table; the DNA yielded D and trimming. This table holds some 210,000 clones, roughly 79% found once. This study enrolled people aged 18 to 89 from under 25 US geographic areas. Membership in each cohort depended on participant-reported clinical history.

The TCR comes from a woman aged 50 to 65 with acute COVID-19. The V gene is TRBV7-9, the J gene TRBJ1-4, with D maybe TRBD1 (6 bases). Sequenced sample: PBMCs or T cells enriched from blood (not recorded which). The CDR3 protein is CASSSTGKGEKLFF. CDR3 bases: TGTGCCAGCAGCTCAACAGGGAAAGGTGAAAAACTGTTTTTT.